This entry concerns a single TCR beta chain. Its specificity is unknown. This sample is part of a study of cytomegalovirus exposure and HLA in healthy donors. General study findings and limits: Sequencing likely generated an artifact that appeared as a cluster of highly shared sequence variants. Using a false discovery rate of 0.05, a later analysis showed that approximately 16,000 TCR beta sequences were associated with HLA alleles.

The CDR3 consists of 15 residues. Germline-derived CDR1 and CDR2 are SGHRS and YFSETQ. The V gene end was trimmed by 1 base and the J gene end by 6 bases; junction bases not matched to a gene: 5. With 60 Vbeta and 13 Jbeta primers, the PCR was carried out. Profiled with immunoSEQ multiplex PCR; TCRdb holds only in-frame clones, not every one. The sample gives around 150,000 clones, about 70% of which show up once; under 4.5% is in the top ten. The V and J genes are TRBV5-1 and TRBJ2-1; 9 nucleotides align to TRBD2. The origin of this receptor is a man between 18 and 29 years old in good health and CMV-seronegative. Sequenced sample: PBMCs. CDR3: CASSLTGLAPNEQFF. The CDR3 region has the DNA TGCGCCAGCAGCTTGACGGGACTAGCCCCCAATGAGCAGTTCTTC.